A single sample gave rise to the 25 T cell receptor beta chains below, sequenced in a study of blood T cell repertoires in COVID-19. Repertoires were generated with immunoSEQ multiplex PCR, while TCRdb's copy carries only in-frame clones and drops some. Altogether roughly 250,000 clones are present, around 86% being singletons, with the ten largest covering less than 3%. The sample taken for sequencing was peripheral blood. All receptors derive from an older woman with active or convalescent COVID-19.

CDR3 nucleotide sequence: TGTGCCTGGACCCAGGGACAGGGTGCTGAAAAACTGTTTTTT. As protein: CAWTQGQGAEKLFF. V and J are TRBV30 and TRBJ1-4, with 9 bases lining up with TRBD1. The CDR3 has 14 residues. The V and J ends lost 4 bases and 7 bases, in that order; junction bases with no gene match: 7. CDR1 is GTSNPN, CDR2 SVGIG, per germline (reference sequence). The variable domain in full, completed from reference TRBV30 and TRBJ1-4, reads SQTIHQWPATLVQPVGSPLSLECTVEGTSNPNLYWYRQAAGRGLQLLFYSVGIGQISSEVPQNLSASRPQDRQFILSSKKLLLSDSGFYLCAWTQGQGAEKLFFGSGTQLSVL.

V usage is TRBV4-1 and J usage is TRBJ2-4; 7 bases are a match to TRBD2. The CDR3 runs 13 residues. CDR1 is MGHRA, CDR2 YSYEKL, per germline. After removal of 5 bases from V and 8 bases from J, the junction contained 6 bases not matched to a gene. CDR3 nucleotides: TGCGCCAGCAGCTGGGGAGGGTGGGACATTCAGTACTTC. Its protein product is CASSWGGWDIQYF.

The CDR3 loop is CASSRPAGTGNTEAFF. The CDR3, as DNA: TGTGCCAGCAGCCGCCCCGCCGGGACAGGGAACACTGAAGCTTTCTTT. The chain joins TRBV7-9 to TRBJ1-1, with 8 nucleotides matching TRBD1. CDR1 is SEHNR and CDR2 is FQNEAQ in the germline V gene (reference sequence). V lost 5 bases, J lost 1 base, and 9 bases stayed unmatched. This CDR3 has 16 amino acids.

J is TRBJ1-2 and V is TRBV6-5; possibly TRBD1 for D (6 bases). Germline CDR1 MNHEY, CDR2 SVGAGI. V was cut by 6 bases and J by 5 bases, with 13 bases left in between. The CDR3 has 13 amino acids. CDR3 sequence: CASRGAGEYGYTF. CDR3 sequence (DNA): TGTGCCAGCAGGGGAGCAGGGGAGTATGGCTACACCTTC.

J is TRBJ2-2 and V is TRBV7-2, with D tentatively TRBD1 (5 bases). The CDR3 loop spans 13 amino acids. CDR1 and CDR2 from the germline V gene are SGHTA and FQGNSA. The V gene lost 0 bases and the J gene lost 6 bases, with 5 bases spanning the gap. The CDR3 is CASSLATAGELFF. CDR3 bases: TGTGCCAGCAGCTTAGCGACAGCCGGGGAGCTGTTTTTT.

The chain has TRBV19 and TRBJ2-7; D is perhaps TRBD2 (6 bases). CDR1 and CDR2 (germline): LNHDA, SQIVND (reference sequence). V shed 6 bases and J shed 3 bases, with 12 bases lying between them. CDR3 length: 13 residues. The CDR3 DNA sequence: TGTGCCAGTAGATCGGGGGAACACTACGAGCAGTACTTC. Protein product: CASRSGEHYEQYF.

The CDR3 DNA follows: TGTGCCAGCAGTTCCGCAGGGTTGGGCTATGGCTACACCTTC. It yields the protein CASSSAGLGYGYTF. The chain employs TRBV27 and TRBJ1-2, with D possibly matching TRBD1 (5 bases). The V gene lost 4 bases and the J gene lost 4 bases, with 13 bases spanning the gap. This CDR3 region has 14 residues. Germline V lookup: CDR1 MNHEY, CDR2 SMNVEV (reference sequence).

This clone was observed a few times. The chain combines TRBV9 with TRBJ2-7; 9 nucleotides match TRBD1. Germline CDR1 SGDLS, CDR2 YYNGEE. The CDR3 has 15 residues. J gave up 3 bases and V 3 bases, and 7 bases lay outside the gene matches. The CDR3 region has the DNA TGTGCCAGCAGCGGGGGTGGGACAGGGAACTACGAGCAGTACTTC. Amino acid sequence: CASSGGGTGNYEQYF.

The V gene is TRBV6-2 or TRBV6-3, the J gene TRBJ2-7; 7 bases are shared with TRBD1. The ends lost 2 bases at V and 1 base at J; junction bases unmatched: 2. Germline CDR1 MNHEY, CDR2 SVGEGT. This CDR3 is built from 14 residues. The CDR3 region is CASSYGDSSYEQYF. CDR3 DNA: TGTGCCAGCAGTTACGGGGACAGTTCCTACGAGCAGTACTTC.

The V call is TRBV12-3 or TRBV12-4, the J call TRBJ1-2; D is perhaps TRBD1 (5 bases). The CDR3 totals 13 residues. V lost 5 bases and J 3 bases, leaving 10 bases between the germline ends. CDR3 DNA: TGTGCCAGCAGTCAAACAGGTTACTATGGCTACACCTTC. Its translation: CASSQTGYYGYTF.

The chain links TRBV6-1 to TRBJ1-1, with TRBD1 as a possible D gene (5 bases). Trimming took off 2 bases at V and 5 bases at J, with 12 bases between the two ends. This CDR3 is built from 14 residues. Germline loops: CDR1 MNHNS, CDR2 SASEGT. The CDR3 nucleotides are TGTGCCAGCAGTGAACTTTCGGCAGGGACTGAAGCTTTCTTT. As protein: CASSELSAGTEAFF.

The chain links TRBV6-5 to TRBJ2-1, with 7 bases lining up with TRBD2. CDR3 length: 13 amino acids. CDR1 and CDR2 from the germline V gene are MNHEY and SVGAGI. V shed 6 bases, J shed 5 bases, and the junction held 4 bases outside the gene matches. CDR3 loop: CASSRLADNEQFF. DNA for the CDR3: TGTGCCAGCAGCAGACTAGCCGACAATGAGCAGTTCTTC.

The chain employs TRBV7-3 and TRBJ2-1, with TRBD1 matching over 7 bases. The CDR3 extends over 15 amino acids. With V trimmed by 1 base and J by 0 bases, 0 bases remained unmatched. The V gene's germline CDR1 is SGHTA and CDR2 FQGTGA. The CDR3: CASSLRDSSYNEQFF. The DNA for the CDR3 is TGTGCCAGCAGCTTAAGGGACAGCTCCTACAATGAGCAGTTCTTC. The whole variable domain, filled in from reference TRBV7-3 and TRBJ2-1, reads GAGVSQTPSNKVTEKGKYVELRCDPISGHTALYWYRQSLGQGPEFLIYFQGTGAADDSGLPNDRFFAVRPEGSVSTLKIQRTERGDSAVYLCASSLRDSSYNEQFFGPGTRLTVL.

This chain joins TRBV7-2 and TRBJ2-5; 11 bases match TRBD2. Germline CDR1 SGHTA, CDR2 FQGNSA. The CDR3 covers 17 residues. The V gene end was trimmed by 2 bases and the J gene end by 1 base; junction bases not matched to a gene: 6. CDR3 protein: CASSLFPSGGPQETQYF. The CDR3 DNA sequence: TGTGCCAGCAGCTTATTTCCTAGCGGGGGGCCCCAAGAGACCCAGTACTTC.

The rearrangement joins TRBV6-1 to TRBJ2-5; TRBD2 matches at 9 bases. The CDR3 sequence is 18 residues long. Trimming took 0 bases from V and 5 from J; bases not matched to a gene: 13. Looked up from germline, CDR1 is MNHNS and CDR2 is SASEGT. This CDR3 is CASSEARVSLAGFETQYF. For the CDR3, the DNA is TGTGCCAGCAGTGAAGCGCGCGTAAGCCTAGCGGGGTTCGAGACCCAGTACTTC.

The chain combines TRBV5-1 with TRBJ2-1; tentatively, D is TRBD2 (7 bases). The CDR3 runs to 14 residues. Germline CDR1 is SGHRS and CDR2 is YFSETQ. With 4 bases removed from V and 15 bases from J, the gap between germline ends came to 23 bases. As DNA, the CDR3 is TGCGCCAGCAGCCCGCTTGATCTGGGGGGGGCGACGTTCTTC. Amino acid sequence: CASSPLDLGGATFF.

This sequence joins TRBV6-4 and TRBJ1-2; 10 bases are a match to TRBD1. V was clipped by 6 bases and J by 6 bases; unmatched bases: 13. This CDR3 has 16 residues. Germline lookup yields CDR1 MRHNA and CDR2 SNTAGT. The CDR3 is CASSRDTGQGLNGYTF. CDR3 in DNA: TGTGCCAGCAGCCGCGATACGGGACAGGGGTTGAATGGCTACACCTTC.

V usage is TRBV4-1 and J usage is TRBJ1-2, with a possible D match to TRBD1 (6 bases). V lost 7 bases to trimming and J lost 5 bases, with 20 bases between them. The CDR3 has 15 residues. Germline CDR1 MGHRA, CDR2 YSYEKL. In DNA form, the CDR3 reads TGCGCCAGCATCCCTTTGTTGGGGGGGCATTATGGCTACACCTTC. It yields the protein CASIPLLGGHYGYTF.

This sequence joins TRBV24-1 and TRBJ2-2; no clear D gene. The length of the CDR3 is 13 residues. V was trimmed by 1 base and J by 5 bases, leaving 4 bases between them. CDR1 KGHDR and CDR2 SFDVKD come from the germline V gene. The DNA for the CDR3 is TGTGCCACCAGTGATTTCCCTACCGGGGAGCTGTTTTTT. Protein sequence: CATSDFPTGELFF.

This chain connects TRBV6-4 to TRBJ2-7; 9 bases align to TRBD1. The CDR3 extends over 13 amino acids. V shed 8 bases, J shed 0 bases, and the junction held 2 bases outside the gene matches. Germline assignment: CDR1 MRHNA and CDR2 SNTAGT. CDR3 in DNA: TGTGCCAGCCCGGACAGGGGCTCCTACGAGCAGTACTTC. It codes for CASPDRGSYEQYF.

This clone was recorded at least ten times. The sample carries other DNA sequences with the same CDR3. The V and J genes are TRBV5-1 and TRBJ2-2; 10 bases line up with TRBD2. Germline V gene data show CDR1 as SGHRS and CDR2 as YFSETQ. After removal of 3 bases from V and 2 bases from J, the junction contained 4 bases not matched to a gene. CDR3 length: 16 residues. CDR3 loop: CASSSLAGGNTGELFF. The CDR3 DNA reads as TGCGCCAGCAGCTCTTTAGCGGGGGGCAACACCGGGGAGCTGTTTTTT.

This clone occurred once. The V gene is TRBV7-3, the J gene TRBJ2-1; TRBD2 matches 15 bases. Trimming took 1 base from V and 5 from J; bases not matched to a gene: 3. CDR3 length: 17 amino acids. Germline V gives CDR1 SGHTA, CDR2 FQGTGA. CDR3 sequence (DNA): TGTGCCAGCAGCTTAAGGGGACTAGCGGGGGGCCACAATGAGCAGTTCTTC. It translates to CASSLRGLAGGHNEQFF.

The rearrangement uses TRBV9 and TRBJ1-2; the D gene is possibly TRBD1 (5 bases). The CDR3 consists of 13 residues. V was clipped by 2 bases and J by 6 bases, with 11 bases between them. CDR1 and CDR2 (germline): SGDLS, YYNGEE. The CDR3: CASSVMGLDGYTF. In nucleotides, the CDR3 is TGTGCCAGCAGCGTCATGGGGCTAGATGGCTACACCTTC.

This clone was recorded at least ten times. The V call is TRBV7-8, the J call TRBJ1-1; the match to TRBD1 covers 7 bases. V lost 0 bases and J lost 5; bases outside the gene matches: 9. Germline loops: CDR1 SGHVS, CDR2 FQNEAQ. The CDR3 runs 16 residues. The CDR3 here is CASSLALPGGGTEAFF. In DNA, the CDR3 is TGTGCCAGCAGCTTAGCCCTTCCAGGGGGTGGAACTGAAGCTTTCTTT.

The chain combines TRBV12-5 with TRBJ2-7; a weak D match, TRBD1 (6 bases). CDR3 length: 14 residues. Germline V CDR1 and CDR2: LGHNT, FRNRAP. The V end lost 5 bases, the J end lost 2 bases, and 13 bases lay between the germline ends. CDR3 in amino acids: CASGIGTLAYEQYF. CDR3 bases: TGTGCTAGTGGTATCGGGACACTAGCCTACGAGCAGTACTTC.